This TCR beta chain was retrieved from a study of regulatory T cells in long-lasting Graves disease (dated by TCRdb to 2020 to 2023). For the wider study: Newly diagnosed Graves' disease patients had taken antithyroid drugs for less than 3 months. Peripheral blood TCR sequencing and RNA sequencing compared persistent Graves' disease patients with newly diagnosed Graves' disease patients. The study was conducted in China and was registered as a clinical trial. A total of about 35 samples underwent TCR sequencing, from 13 patients with persistent Graves' disease and 20 or so patients with newly diagnosed Graves' disease. What the authors observed across the whole study: Lower TCR Shannon entropy and fewer highly expanded clones were observed in persistent Graves' disease patients than in newly diagnosed patients, which suggested clonal expansion. Preferential use of TRBV28, TRBJ1-2 and TRBJ2-5 was observed in persistent disease, whereas TRBV20-1 and TRBJ2-1 were favored in newly diagnosed disease. Sequencing and analysis were limited to the TCR beta chain. Peripheral blood alone was examined, since thyroid tissue, which constituted the primary lesion, could not be accessed. Patients with persistent disease shared more public clonotypes (fewer than 3,000) than newly diagnosed patients did (around 980). The small sample size was acknowledged by the authors as a limitation that may reduce accuracy.

This clonotype has a count of ten or more. Which antigen it targets is not known. Nothing much larger sits one base from this clone, and base qualities are not available. V and J are trimmed by 0 bases and 5 bases, and the gene matches miss 7 bases of the junction. The germline V gene yields SGHNT for CDR1 and YENEEA for CDR2. Including the terminal cysteine and phenylalanine, the CDR3 comprises 18 residues. The sequence is cut down to CDR3 DNA, 54 bases in frame from base 1. This specimen's time point label, interpreted: newly diagnosed GD, antithyroid drugs for less than 3 months. For both TCR sequencing and RNA sequencing, RNA was extracted from PBMCs in TRIzol. The diagnosis of Graves' disease followed American Thyroid Association guidelines. The patients came from an endocrinology department in Xi'an, China. Each patient gave roughly 10 milliliters of peripheral blood, collected in an EDTA anticoagulant tube. Ficoll Paque Plus density gradient separation was used to isolate PBMCs, and no further T cell sorting was done. RNA quality was checked with an Agilent 2100 Bioanalyzer and agarose gel, and concentration with a NanoDrop 2000.

Libraries were prepared through multiplex PCR. The instrument was an Illumina HiSeq 4000. iRepertoire HTBI primers and Arm-PCR amplification of CDR3 regions were used to construct TCR beta libraries. PCR products were gel purified before sequencing. Turning to the authors' computational methods: Gene usage analysis of CDR3 amino acid clonotypes used the 50 to 70 TRBV and approximately 13 TRBJ segments found across samples. COPE and FqMerger were used to merge filtered high-quality paired reads into contigs. BLAST was used to align contigs to IMGT TRBV, TRBD and TRBJ reference genes, and CDR3 was defined according to IMGT. Highly expanded clones were defined as clonotypes with a frequency above 0.1%. Repertoire diversity was measured by Shannon entropy, and V-J evenness by the Gini coefficient. Clonotypes shared by more than one individual were considered public. TCRdb reran the public reads through fastp at Q25 and MiXCR, keeping productive beta chains. Rows with a matching CDR3 protein are joined into one entry that keeps the most common DNA and genes. It is TCRdb's table, rather than the study itself, that gives the V and J calls and clone size. The sample records roughly 500,000 distinct CDR3 sequences, around 13% of which are singletons. In total, the top ten clones hold roughly 8.2% of the sample.

This sample also belongs to another study, concerning T cells in Graves' hyperthyroidism and ophthalmopathy. The second publication reports: Graves' hyperthyroidism was defined as stable when no progression to ophthalmopathy occurred over 18 months of follow-up. Hyperthyroidism patients were newly diagnosed, had a disease duration of under 2 months, and were aged 18 to 65 years. Exclusion was applied to patients with uncontrolled infections, other autoimmune diseases, pregnancy or lactation. Diagnoses relied on clinical symptoms, serum thyroxine and TRAb, thyroid ultrasound and orbital computed tomography. For the first round of RT-PCR on the TCR CDR3, the HTBI primer set was used together with the Qiagen OneStep RT-PCR kit. Most expanded thyroid clonotypes (frequency above 0.001) were also detected in blood, suggesting blood repertoires may reflect thyroid immune responses. In cross-validation, a model built on a 13 V-J signature told ophthalmopathy apart from stable hyperthyroidism with approximately 90% sensitivity and roughly 81% specificity, and in testing the same model reached 80%/75%. In validation, progression to ophthalmopathy was predicted by the model with about 70% sensitivity and roughly 76% specificity, a median of roughly six months before onset. To identify TCR V-J signatures that set the groups apart, the researchers used a discovery cohort of 100 patients, made up of 43 with Graves' ophthalmopathy and some 55 with stable Graves' hyperthyroidism. Prospective prediction of ophthalmopathy was tested in an independent validation cohort of fewer than 20 hyperthyroidism patients and 17 patients who later progressed to ophthalmopathy. The 80 to 100 discovery patients were randomly divided into training and test sets at a 7:3 ratio. Thyroid tissue and blood T-cell repertoires from about six Graves' hyperthyroidism patients were also compared in the study. Following sampling, methimazole starting at 30 mg daily was given to hyperthyroidism patients, and high-dose intravenous methylprednisolone was given to ophthalmopathy patients. The libraries were constructed in a second round of multiplex PCR and then size-selected and purified. Paired-end sequencing of the libraries was performed with 100 bp reads on an Illumina HiSeq2000. SOAPnuke was used to process the raw data, removing reads that contained adapters or uncalled bases, had a mean Phred below 15, or lacked an exact match to the constant primer or identifier. High-quality paired reads were merged with COPE v1.2.5, and unique nucleotide sequences were defined as clonotypes. MiTCR v1.1 was used to align the clonotypes against IMGT TRBV, TRBD and TRBJ reference segments. The analysis included only V-J combinations with a frequency above 0.0001, which together covered more than 99% of the repertoires. A TCS score was defined as the ratio between F50 (clonal expansion) and ExV (chaos), using BLOSUM62-based TCRdist between CDR3 peptides within each V-J. Welch's t-statistics and random forest reduced around 550 V-J features to 10 to 15, which were used in a naive Bayes classifier (R e1071). No statistical method was used to fix the sample size in advance, and group allocation was not hidden from the investigators. The paper describes TCR Vbeta CDR3 sequencing of more than 120 peripheral blood samples, made up of approximately 40 ophthalmopathy patients, approximately 76 hyperthyroidism patients and roughly 17 progressor patients.

Recombination linked TRBV11-3 to TRBJ2-5, with 15 junctional bases fitting TRBD2. The receptor's source is a woman aged 30 to 39 with Graves disease. Donor details come from another sample of the same person, matched by shared clones. Specimen: peripheral blood mononuclear cells (PBMCs), collected at new diagnosis, from a patient treated with antithyroid drugs. The CDR3 here reads CASSLDPGLAGGLETQYF. The DNA sequence follows: TGTGCCAGCAGCTTAGATCCCGGACTAGCGGGAGGGTTGGAGACCCAGTACTTC.